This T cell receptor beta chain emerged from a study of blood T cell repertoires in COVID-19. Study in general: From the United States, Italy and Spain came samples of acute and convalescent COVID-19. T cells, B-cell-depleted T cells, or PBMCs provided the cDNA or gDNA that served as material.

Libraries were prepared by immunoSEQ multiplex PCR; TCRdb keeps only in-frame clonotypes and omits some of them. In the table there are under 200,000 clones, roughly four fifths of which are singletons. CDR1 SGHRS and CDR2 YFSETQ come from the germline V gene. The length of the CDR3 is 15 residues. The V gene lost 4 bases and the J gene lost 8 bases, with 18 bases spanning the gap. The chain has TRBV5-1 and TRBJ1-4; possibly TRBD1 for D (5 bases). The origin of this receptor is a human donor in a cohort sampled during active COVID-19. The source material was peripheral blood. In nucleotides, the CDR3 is TGCGCCAGCAGCCCGGGAGGCAGGGCGGGGGAAAAACTGTTTTTT. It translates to CASSPGGRAGEKLFF.